Presented here are 9 T cell receptor beta chains from one specimen sequenced in a study of T cells in placental villitis. Whole-study results and caveats: Placentae with villitis of unknown etiology showed clonal expansion, median clonality approximately 0.057 versus control over 0.0055.

This was the immunoSEQ v4 assay. The assay was immunoSEQ multiplex PCR, and TCRdb's table has in-frame clones only and misses some. The top ten hold about 12% of the sample, which has some 820 clones, roughly 83% seen once. The antigens for these receptors are not known. Input material: placental tissue containing maternal and fetal cells. These receptors were collected from a human patient with villitis of unknown etiology; the placental T cells may come from both mother and fetus.

This clone is termed large. The CDR3 is CASSQTGAPLNIQYF. The CDR3, as DNA: TGTGCCAGCAGTCAAACAGGGGCCCCTTTAAACATTCAGTACTTC. This chain connects TRBV4-2 to TRBJ2-4; 7 bases map to TRBD1. With V trimmed by 6 bases and J by 6 bases, 11 bases remained unmatched. The V gene's germline CDR1 is LGHNA and CDR2 YNFKEQ. This CDR3 has 15 amino acids.

The chain has TRBV20-1 and TRBJ2-5; D gene uncertain. In germline, CDR1 is DFQATT, CDR2 SNEGSKA (reference sequence). V was trimmed by 3 bases and J by 6 bases, leaving 5 bases between them. This CDR3 comprises 10 residues. The CDR3: CSASRQTQYF. The CDR3 region has the DNA TGCAGTGCTAGCAGGCAGACCCAGTACTTC.

The chain recombines TRBV5-5 with TRBJ1-5, with D possibly TRBD1 on 5 matching bases. Per germline, CDR1 SGHKS and CDR2 YYEKEE (reference sequence). This CDR3 has 16 amino acids. Deletions cut 1 base from V and 0 bases from J, with 11 bases between. The CDR3 sequence is CASSLTGGDSNQPQHF. The CDR3 nucleotides are TGTGCCAGCAGCTTGACAGGCGGAGATAGCAATCAGCCCCAGCATTTT.

The chain employs TRBV18 and TRBJ2-1; 13 positions agree with TRBD2. V was clipped by 4 bases and J by 8 bases; unmatched bases: 2. CDR1 KGHSH and CDR2 LQKENI come from the germline V gene. The CDR3 is 14 residues long. The CDR3 spells CASSQGLAGYEQFF. Here the CDR3 DNA reads TGTGCCAGCTCACAGGGACTAGCGGGGTATGAGCAGTTCTTC.

The chain combines TRBV4-2 with TRBJ1-3; TRBD1 agrees at 7 bases. The CDR3 is 14 residues long. In germline, CDR1 is LGHNA, CDR2 YNFKEQ. J lost 5 bases, V lost 1 base, and 2 bases had no gene match. The CDR3 region has the DNA TGTGCCAGCAGCCAAGCGGGACAGCGAAACACCATATATTTT. Its protein is CASSQAGQRNTIYF.

CDR3 sequence: CAISGLGAAYEQYF. CDR3 coding DNA: TGTGCCATCAGCGGCCTGGGGGCGGCTTACGAGCAGTACTTC. The chain has TRBV10-3 and TRBJ2-7, with D perhaps matching TRBD1 (6 bases). V was clipped by 6 bases and J by 4 bases, with 16 bases between them. The CDR3 is 14 residues long. Germline assignment: CDR1 ENHRY and CDR2 SYGVKD.

This clone was observed a single time. The rearrangement uses TRBV19 and TRBJ2-1, with D unresolved. Germline loops: CDR1 LNHDA, CDR2 SQIVND (reference sequence). V was trimmed by 1 base and J by 7 bases, leaving 8 bases between them. The CDR3 has 13 residues. CDR3 nucleotide sequence: TGTGCCAGTAGTATAGCAGGTTGGAATGAGCAGTTCTTC. Translated: CASSIAGWNEQFF.

This chain joins TRBV2 and TRBJ2-3; 12 nucleotides match TRBD2. Germline trimming cut 7 bases from V and 4 bases from J; bases unmatched to any gene: 12. Germline CDR1 is SNHLY and CDR2 is FYNNEI. CDR3 length: 17 amino acids. The CDR3 DNA reads as TGTGCCAGCACGAAAGGGCTAGCGGGAGGGAGGGCAGATACGCAGTATTTT. Translated: CASTKGLAGGRADTQYF.

The rearrangement uses TRBV7-9 and TRBJ2-1; D is ambiguous. Germline CDR1 and CDR2: SEHNR and FQNEAQ (reference sequence). CDR3 size: 16 residues. V lost 0 bases and J 10 bases, leaving 19 bases between the germline ends. The CDR3 bases are TGTGCCAGCAGCTTAGCAGGAATCCCCTACAATGGGGAGCAGTTCTTC. Its protein is CASSLAGIPYNGEQFF. The whole variable domain, remainder taken from reference TRBV7-9 and TRBJ2-1, is DTGVSQNPRHKITKRGQNVTFRCDPISEHNRLYWYRQTLGQGPEFLTYFQNEAQLEKSRLLSDRFSAERPKGSFSTLEIQRTEQGDSAMYLCASSLAGIPYNGEQFFGPGTRLTVL.